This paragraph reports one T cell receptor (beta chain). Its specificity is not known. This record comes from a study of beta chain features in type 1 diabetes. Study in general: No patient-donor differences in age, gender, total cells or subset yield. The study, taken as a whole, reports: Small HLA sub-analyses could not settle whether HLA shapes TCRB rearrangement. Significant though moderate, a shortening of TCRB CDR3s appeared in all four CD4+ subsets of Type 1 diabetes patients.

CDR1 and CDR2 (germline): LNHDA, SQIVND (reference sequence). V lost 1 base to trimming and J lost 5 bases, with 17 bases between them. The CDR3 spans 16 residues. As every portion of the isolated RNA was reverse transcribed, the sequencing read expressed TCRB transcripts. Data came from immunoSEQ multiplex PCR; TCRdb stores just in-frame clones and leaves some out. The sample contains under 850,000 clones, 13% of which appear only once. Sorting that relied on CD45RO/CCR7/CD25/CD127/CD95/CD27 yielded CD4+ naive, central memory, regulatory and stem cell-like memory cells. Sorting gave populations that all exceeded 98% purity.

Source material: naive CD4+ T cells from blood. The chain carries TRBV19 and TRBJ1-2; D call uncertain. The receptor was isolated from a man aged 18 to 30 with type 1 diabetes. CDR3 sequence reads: CASSIGSERRVYGYTF. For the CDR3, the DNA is TGTGCCAGTAGTATAGGTAGTGAGCGGAGGGTATATGGCTACACCTTC.